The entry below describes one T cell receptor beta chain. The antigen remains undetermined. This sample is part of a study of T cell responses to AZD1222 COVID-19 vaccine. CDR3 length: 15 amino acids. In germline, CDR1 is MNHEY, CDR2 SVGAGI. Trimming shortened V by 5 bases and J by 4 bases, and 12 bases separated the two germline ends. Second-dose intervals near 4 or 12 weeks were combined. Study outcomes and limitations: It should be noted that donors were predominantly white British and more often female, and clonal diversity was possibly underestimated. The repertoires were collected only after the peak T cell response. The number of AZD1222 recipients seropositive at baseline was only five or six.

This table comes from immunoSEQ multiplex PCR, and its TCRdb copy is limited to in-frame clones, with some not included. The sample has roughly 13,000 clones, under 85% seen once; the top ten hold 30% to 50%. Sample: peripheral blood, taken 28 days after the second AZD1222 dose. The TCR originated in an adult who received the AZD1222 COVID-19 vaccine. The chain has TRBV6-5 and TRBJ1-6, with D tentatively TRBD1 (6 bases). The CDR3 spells CASSSRDIYNSPLHF. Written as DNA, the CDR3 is TGTGCCAGCAGTAGCCGGGACATATATAATTCACCCCTCCACTTT.